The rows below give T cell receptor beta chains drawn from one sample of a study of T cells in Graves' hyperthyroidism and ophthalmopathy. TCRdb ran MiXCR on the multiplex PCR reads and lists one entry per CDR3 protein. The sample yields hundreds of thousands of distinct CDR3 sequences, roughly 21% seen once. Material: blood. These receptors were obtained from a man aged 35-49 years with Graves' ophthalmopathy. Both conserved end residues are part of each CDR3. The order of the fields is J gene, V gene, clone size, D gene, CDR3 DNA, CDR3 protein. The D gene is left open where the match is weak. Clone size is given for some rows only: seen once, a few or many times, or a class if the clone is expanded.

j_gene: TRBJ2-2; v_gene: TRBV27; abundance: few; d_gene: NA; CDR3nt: TGTGCCAGCAGTTTAGCGGCCTCCACCGGGGAGCTGTTTTTT; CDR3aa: CASSLAASTGELFF
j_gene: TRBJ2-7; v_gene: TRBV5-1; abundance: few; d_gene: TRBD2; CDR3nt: TGCGCCAGCAGCTTGACGTCAGCCGGGGGGGAGCAGTACTTC; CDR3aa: CASSLTSAGGEQYF
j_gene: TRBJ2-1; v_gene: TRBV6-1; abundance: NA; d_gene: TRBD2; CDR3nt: TGTGCCGGCAGTGACGGGACTAGCGCCTACAATGAGCAGTTCTTC; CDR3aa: CAGSDGTSAYNEQFF
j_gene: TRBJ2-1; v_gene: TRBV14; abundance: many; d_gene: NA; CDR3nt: TGTGCCAGCAGCCAAGACCGCTTTCGACGGTTGGGCGGAGGACGCTACAATGAGCAGTTCTTC; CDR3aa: CASSQDRFRRLGGGRYNEQFF
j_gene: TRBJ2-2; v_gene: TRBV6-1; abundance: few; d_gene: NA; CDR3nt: TGTGCCAGCAGACCCGACAGCGTCCCCGGGGAGCTGTTTTTT; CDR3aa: CASRPDSVPGELFF
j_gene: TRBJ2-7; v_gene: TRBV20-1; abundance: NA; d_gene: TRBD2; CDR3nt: TGCAGTGCTAGAGATTACAAGCGGGGGCCGTCGGCCGAGCAGTACTTC; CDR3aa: CSARDYKRGPSAEQYF
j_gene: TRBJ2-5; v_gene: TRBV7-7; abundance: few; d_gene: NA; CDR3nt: TGTGCTAGCAGCTTTCATTCGGCGGAGACCCAGTACTTC; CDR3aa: CASSFHSAETQYF
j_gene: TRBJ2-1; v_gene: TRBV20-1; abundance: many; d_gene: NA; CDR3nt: TGCAGTGGTGCCTCCCTCTACAATGAGCAGTTCTTC; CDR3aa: CSGASLYNEQFF
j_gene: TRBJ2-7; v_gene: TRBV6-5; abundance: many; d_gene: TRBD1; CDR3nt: TGTGCCAGCAGTTACTACACTAATGGACAGGGGATATACGAGCAGTACTTC; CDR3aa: CASSYYTNGQGIYEQYF
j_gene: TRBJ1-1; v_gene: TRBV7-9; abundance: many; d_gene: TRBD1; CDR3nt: TGTGCCAGCAGCCGTACAGGGGGCGGAGTGATCGCTGAAGCTTTCTTT; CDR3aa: CASSRTGGGVIAEAFF
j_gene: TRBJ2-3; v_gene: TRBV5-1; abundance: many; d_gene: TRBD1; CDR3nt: TGCGCCAGCAGCTTGGGAGTTTACAGACAGGGACCAGATACGCAGTATTTT; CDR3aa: CASSLGVYRQGPDTQYF
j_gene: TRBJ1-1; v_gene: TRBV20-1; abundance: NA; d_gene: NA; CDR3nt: TGCAGTGCTAGCCGTTGGGTCACTGAAGCTTTCTTT; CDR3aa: CSASRWVTEAFF